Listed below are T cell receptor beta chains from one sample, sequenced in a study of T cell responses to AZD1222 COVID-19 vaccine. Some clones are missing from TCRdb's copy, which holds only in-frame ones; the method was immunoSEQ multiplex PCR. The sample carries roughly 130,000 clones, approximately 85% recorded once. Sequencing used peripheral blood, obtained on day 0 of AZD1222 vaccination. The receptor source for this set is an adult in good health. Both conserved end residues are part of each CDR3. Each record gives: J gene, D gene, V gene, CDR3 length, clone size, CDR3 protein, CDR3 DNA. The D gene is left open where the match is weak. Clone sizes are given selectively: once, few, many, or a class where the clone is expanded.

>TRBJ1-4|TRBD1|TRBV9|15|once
CASSPGGQVIEKLFF
TGTGCCAGCAGCCCAGGCGGACAGGTTATTGAAAAACTGTTTTTT
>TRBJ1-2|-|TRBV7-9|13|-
CASSVGVKDGYTF
TGTGCCAGCAGTGTAGGGGTAAAGGATGGCTACACCTTC
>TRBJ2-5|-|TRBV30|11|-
CAWMRMGTQYF
TGTGCCTGGATGAGGATGGGGACCCAGTACTTC
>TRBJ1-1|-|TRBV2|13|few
CASTPGESAEAFF
TGTGCCAGCACCCCAGGTGAGTCTGCTGAAGCTTTCTTT
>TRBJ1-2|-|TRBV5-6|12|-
CASSFSVNGYTF
TGTGCCAGCAGCTTCTCGGTAAATGGCTACACCTTC
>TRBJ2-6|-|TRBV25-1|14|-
CASSAQVGANVLTF
TGTGCCAGTAGTGCACAGGTGGGGGCCAACGTCCTGACTTTC
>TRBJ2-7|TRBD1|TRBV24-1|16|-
CATSDFAGTGALEQYF
TGTGCCACCAGTGATTTCGCCGGGACAGGGGCTCTCGAGCAGTACTTC
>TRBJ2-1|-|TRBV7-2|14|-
CASSFRGEYNEQFF
TGTGCCAGCAGCTTCCGGGGAGAATACAATGAGCAGTTCTTC
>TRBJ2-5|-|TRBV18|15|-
CASSPKDRVGETQYF
TGTGCCAGCTCACCAAAGGACCGGGTGGGAGAGACCCAGTACTTC
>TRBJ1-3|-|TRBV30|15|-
CAWGKPGVSGNTIYF
TGTGCCTGGGGAAAACCCGGGGTATCAGGAAACACCATATATTTT
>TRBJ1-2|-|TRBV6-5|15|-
CASSFSGRWNYGYTF
TGTGCCAGCAGTTTTTCAGGGCGGTGGAACTATGGCTACACCTTC
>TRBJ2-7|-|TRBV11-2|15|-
CASSLGVSRGYEQYF
TGTGCCAGCAGCTTAGGGGTTAGCCGGGGCTACGAGCAGTACTTC
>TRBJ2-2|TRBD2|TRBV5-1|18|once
CASSLAASGTVNTGELFF
TGCGCCAGCAGCTTGGCGGCTAGCGGGACAGTGAACACCGGGGAGCTGTTTTTT
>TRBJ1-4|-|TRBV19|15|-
CASVSPGYRDEKLFF
TGTGCCAGTGTGAGCCCAGGGTATCGTGATGAAAAACTGTTTTTT
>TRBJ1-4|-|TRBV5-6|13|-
CASSLQYNEKLFF
TGTGCCAGCAGCTTGCAGTATAATGAAAAACTGTTTTTT